The sequence of this T cell receptor (beta chain) was determined in a study of vaccination effects on CD4 cells after COVID-19. Study details: From a couple of convalescent patients, samples were taken 16 days and one week before vaccination.

Concerning this clone: As yet, its antigen is unknown.

Losses at the gene ends were 0 bases for V and 3 bases for J; bases not matched to a gene: 3. Germline CDR1 and CDR2: MNHNS and SASEGT. The CDR3 length is 15 residues. Clones were read by immunoSEQ multiplex PCR, and TCRdb kept only the in-frame ones, dropping some. The table lists tens of thousands of clones, roughly three quarters of them singletons. General study points: Only a few convalescent patients and no early post-infection timepoints featured in the study. Late post-vaccination, clones induced by infection and those induced by vaccine underwent marked clonal contraction.

Sequencing followed a ViraFEST assay step that expanded antigen-specific CD4+ T cells with viral peptide pools. On approximately day 9 of culture, CD4+ T cells were separated out. Infection with SARS-CoV-2 occurred in the person between March and December 2020, and PCR confirmed it. Peptides at around 9.9 ug/ml and IL-2 at around 9.3 IU/ml were added to around 2 million PBMC per well. The genes are TRBV6-1 and TRBJ1-2; the match to TRBD1 covers 8 bases. This clonotype originated in a human donor who had a prior SARS-CoV-2 infection. This specimen was CD4+ T cells from PBMCs cultured with SARS-CoV-2 spike peptides, taken before COVID-19 vaccination. The CDR3 DNA is TGTGCCAGCAGTGAAGCTTCGACAGGGGACTATGGCTACACCTTC. Translation gives CASSEASTGDYGYTF.